This is a list of T cell receptor beta chains from one sample in a study of cytomegalovirus exposure and HLA in healthy donors. This table comes from immunoSEQ multiplex PCR, and its TCRdb copy is limited to in-frame clones, with some not included. The profile shows about 91,000 clones, 75% to 90% of them singletons. The sample taken for sequencing was PBMCs. The source is a man in his late teens or twenties in good health and CMV-seronegative. CDR3s include the opening cysteine and the closing phenylalanine or tryptophan. A D gene is named only where the DNA matches it firmly. Rows may omit the clone size; those that give it use once, few, many or a size class.

>TRBJ1-2|-|TRBV11-2|-
CASSLGGVEVGYTF
TGTGCCAGCAGCTTAGGGGGGGTCGAGGTTGGCTACACCTTC
>TRBJ1-3|-|TRBV30|-
CAWSVLGGGGNTIYF
TGTGCCTGGAGTGTACTGGGGGGTGGCGGAAACACCATATATTTT
>TRBJ2-2|-|TRBV19|-
CASSPPRGGNTGELFF
TGTGCCAGTAGTCCTCCCCGGGGAGGAAACACCGGGGAGCTGTTTTTT
>TRBJ2-3|TRBD2|TRBV2|-
CASARDYTDTQYF
TGTGCCAGCGCGCGGGACTACACAGATACGCAGTATTTT
>TRBJ2-5|TRBD2|TRBV7-3|-
CASSLLAGENRETQYF
TGTGCCAGCAGCCTACTAGCGGGAGAGAACCGCGAGACCCAGTACTTC
>TRBJ1-4|TRBD1|TRBV6-1|-
CASSPRTGLREKLFF
TGTGCCAGCAGTCCGAGGACAGGGTTGAGGGAAAAACTGTTTTTT
>TRBJ2-2|-|TRBV1|-
CTSSQDHFSSCGTSGRKNTGELFF
TGCACCAGCAGCCAAGATCATTTTAGTTCGTGCGGGACTAGCGGGAGAAAGAACACCGGGGAGCTGTTTTTT
>TRBJ2-6|-|TRBV11-2|-
CASSSQPVSGANVLTF
TGTGCCAGCAGCTCACAGCCTGTCTCTGGGGCCAACGTCCTGACTTTC
>TRBJ2-1|TRBD2|TRBV19|-
CASSKLAGGLNEQFF
TGTGCCAGTAGTAAATTAGCGGGAGGGCTCAATGAGCAGTTCTTC
>TRBJ2-5|-|TRBV11-2|-
CASSLVAIGETQYF
TGTGCCAGCAGCTTAGTTGCGATCGGGGAGACCCAGTACTTC
>TRBJ1-1|-|TRBV6-5|-
CASSYLGGKGAEAFF
TGTGCCAGCAGTTACCTAGGGGGTAAAGGCGCTGAAGCTTTCTTT
>TRBJ1-2|TRBD1|TRBV28|-
CASRGGQGYYGYTF
TGTGCCAGCAGAGGGGGACAGGGGTACTATGGCTACACCTTC
>TRBJ2-7|TRBD1|TRBV4-1|-
CASSQLDRGGTYEQYF
TGCGCCAGCAGCCAGTTGGACAGGGGAGGCACCTACGAGCAGTACTTC
>TRBJ1-2|-|TRBV5-4|once
CASSLPGDYGYTF
TGTGCCAGCAGCTTGCCAGGGGATTATGGCTACACCTTC
>TRBJ1-5|-|TRBV4-3|-
CASSQDNTRYSNQPQHF
TGCGCCAGCAGCCAAGATAATACTCGTTATAGCAATCAGCCCCAGCATTTT
>TRBJ2-2|TRBD2|TRBV10-3|-
CAISPTSGSSTGELFF
TGTGCCATCAGCCCTACTAGCGGGAGCTCTACCGGGGAGCTGTTTTTT
>TRBJ2-3|-|TRBV15|-
CATTKTGLSTDTQYF
TGTGCCACCACGAAGACAGGCCTTAGCACAGATACGCAGTATTTT
>TRBJ2-3|-|TRBV19|-
CASSIDKRRSTDTQYF
TGTGCCAGTAGTATAGACAAACGGCGGAGCACAGATACGCAGTATTTT
>TRBJ1-6|-|TRBV27|-
CASSPRRAGSDYNSPLHF
TGTGCCAGCAGCCCCCGTCGTGCGGGATCGGACTATAATTCACCCCTCCACTTT
>TRBJ2-1|-|TRBV28|-
CASSALGGVLNEQFF
TGTGCCAGTTCGGCACTAGGAGGGGTACTCAATGAGCAGTTCTTC
>TRBJ2-7|-|TRBV4-1|-
CASSQERLSYEQYF
TGCGCCAGCAGCCAAGAGCGCCTCTCCTACGAGCAGTACTTC
>TRBJ1-2|-|TRBV28|-
CASSLVGRGYGYTF
TGTGCCAGCAGTTTAGTAGGGAGGGGATATGGCTACACCTTC
>TRBJ2-3|-|TRBV4-2|-
CASSQGTNRVVSDTQYF
TGTGCCAGCAGCCAAGGAACCAACAGGGTGGTCTCAGATACGCAGTATTTT
>TRBJ2-3|TRBD1|TRBV27|-
CASSPLRTGRVTDTQYF
TGTGCCAGCAGTCCTCTCCGGACAGGGCGAGTCACAGATACGCAGTATTTT
>TRBJ1-3|-|TRBV28|once
CASSLFRDSGNTIYF
TGTGCCAGCAGTTTATTCCGGGACTCTGGAAACACCATATATTTT
>TRBJ1-4|-|TRBV27|-
CASSFGQTSTNEKLFF
TGTGCCAGCAGTTTCGGACAGACTTCAACTAATGAAAAACTGTTTTTT
>TRBJ2-3|-|TRBV5-1|-
CATSGSPGDTQYF
TGCGCCACCTCCGGGTCCCCTGGTGATACGCAGTATTTT
>TRBJ2-5|TRBD2|TRBV27|once
CASSSRRTSGRAGGETQYF
TGTGCCAGCAGCTCTCGCCGGACTAGCGGGAGGGCCGGGGGGGAGACCCAGTACTTC
>TRBJ2-3|TRBD2|TRBV27|-
CASSEGLAADTQYF
TGTGCCAGCAGCGAGGGACTAGCGGCCGATACGCAGTATTTT
>TRBJ2-2|-|TRBV19|once
CASSTDSNTGELFF
TGTGCCAGTAGTACGGACAGCAACACCGGGGAGCTGTTTTTT
>TRBJ1-5|TRBD1|TRBV28|-
CASSFISEYIDPIQGTNQPQHF
TGTGCCAGCAGTTTTATTTCGGAATATATCGATCCCATACAGGGGACAAATCAGCCCCAGCATTTT
>TRBJ2-7|TRBD2|TRBV13|-
CASSLLAGDPYEQYF
TGTGCCAGCAGCTTATTAGCGGGAGACCCCTACGAGCAGTACTTC
>TRBJ1-2|-|TRBV27|-
CASSRGYGYTF
TGTGCCAGCAGTAGGGGCTATGGCTACACCTTC
>TRBJ1-1|-|TRBV28|-
CASSFTWAAFF
TGTGCCAGCAGTTTCACATGGGCAGCTTTCTTT
>TRBJ1-2|TRBD1|TRBV29-1|-
CSGSGQGSGYTF
TGCAGCGGTTCGGGACAGGGGTCTGGCTACACCTTC
>TRBJ2-1|TRBD1|TRBV28|-
CASSLSPGQGWKWGYNEQFF
TGTGCCAGCAGTTTAAGCCCGGGACAGGGTTGGAAGTGGGGGTACAATGAGCAGTTCTTC
>TRBJ2-3|TRBD2|TRBV7-6|-
CASSPSGSTDTQYF
TGTGCCAGCAGCCCTAGCGGGAGCACAGATACGCAGTATTTT
>TRBJ2-2|-|TRBV9|-
CASSVAQSKTGELFF
TGTGCCAGCAGCGTAGCCCAGTCAAAAACCGGGGAGCTGTTTTTT
>TRBJ2-7|TRBD1|TRBV7-9|-
CASSSLTGTGIYEQYF
TGTGCCAGCAGCTCATTAACCGGGACAGGGATCTACGAGCAGTACTTC
>TRBJ2-5|TRBD2|TRBV28|-
CASRSTSAETQYF
TGTGCCAGCAGATCGACTAGCGCAGAGACCCAGTACTTC
>TRBJ2-2|-|TRBV28|-
CASSLGGINTGELFF
TGTGCCAGCAGTTTAGGGGGGATTAACACCGGGGAGCTGTTTTTT